One and the same sample provided the 28 T cell receptor beta chains below, sequenced in a study of response to subunit inactivated influenza vaccine. TCRdb itself ran the RT-PCR reads through MiXCR, one entry per CDR3 protein. The sample contains about 570,000 distinct CDR3 sequences, 11% of which appear only once. The data were also submitted as part of a second study, on T cells expressing NK-cell markers. Per that study: Template switching by 5'RACE with UMIs generated the TCR beta cDNA.

This sample comprised PBMCs from blood, obtained on the day of vaccination. The receptors were gathered from a man in his fifties who received an inactivated influenza vaccine.

This clonotype was seen a handful of times. The J gene is TRBJ2-7, the V gene TRBV4-1, with 9 bases aligning to TRBD1. The CDR3 has 14 amino acids. The germline V gene has CDR1 MGHRA and CDR2 YSYEKL. The J segment lost 4 bases and the V segment lost 4 bases, leaving 5 bases of the junction unmatched. The CDR3 region is CASSPRTGEYEQYF. The CDR3 DNA sequence: TGCGCCAGCAGCCCCAGGACAGGGGAGTACGAGCAGTACTTC.

The genes are TRBV12-3 or TRBV12-4 and TRBJ2-3; D may match TRBD1 or TRBD2 (5 bases each). This CDR3 contains 14 residues. The ends were cut back, 4 bases at V and 4 bases at J, with 12 bases in the middle. The CDR3: CASSSRGVADTQYF. CDR3 in DNA: TGTGCCAGCAGTTCTAGGGGAGTGGCAGATACGCAGTATTTT.

This clonotype was counted a few times. V and J are TRBV5-1 and TRBJ2-4; D gene uncertain. Germline CDR1 SGHRS, CDR2 YFSETQ. Trimming took 5 bases from V and 0 from J, leaving 9 bases between them. The CDR3 totals 14 residues. CDR3 in amino acids: CASRVGLAKNIQYF. The CDR3 DNA reads TGCGCCAGCAGAGTAGGTCTAGCCAAAAACATTCAGTACTTC.

The rearrangement joins TRBV4-3 to TRBJ2-1, with TRBD2 matching over 8 bases. Germline V CDR1 and CDR2: LGHNA, YSLEER. The CDR3 runs 16 residues. With V trimmed by 4 bases and J by 7 bases, 12 bases remained unmatched. The CDR3 sequence: CASSPRAGGVRNEQFF. The CDR3 DNA reads TGCGCCAGCAGCCCCCGGGCGGGGGGCGTCCGTAATGAGCAGTTCTTC.

The chain links TRBV6-2 or TRBV6-3 to TRBJ2-1; the D gene is possibly TRBD1 (6 bases). Deletions cut 2 bases from V and 8 bases from J, with 16 bases between. The germline V gene has CDR1 MNHEY and CDR2 SVGEGT. The CDR3 is made up of 15 amino acids. The CDR3 DNA sequence: TGTGCCAGCAGTTACGTGGGACATGGGGGCGATGAGCAGTTCTTC. Translation gives CASSYVGHGGDEQFF.

In its sample, this clonotype was seen a few times. The CDR3 loop is CASSSRTVARTGVTGELFF. CDR3 DNA: TGTGCCAGCAGCTCAAGGACAGTTGCGCGGACCGGTGTAACCGGGGAGCTGTTTTTT. The gene calls are TRBV11-1 and TRBJ2-2; perhaps TRBD1 as D (6 bases). V was pared by 4 bases and J by 5 bases, with 26 bases between. The CDR3 contains 19 residues. Germline V gene data show CDR1 as SGHAT and CDR2 as FQDESV (reference sequence). Using reference TRBV11-1 and TRBJ2-2 for the parts outside the CDR3, the full variable domain is EAEVAQSPRYKITEKSQAVAFWCDPISGHATLYWYRQILGQGPELLVQFQDESVVDDSQLPKDRFSAERLKGVDSTLKIQPAELGDSAMYLCASSSRTVARTGVTGELFFGEGSRLTVL.

This chain uses TRBV5-1 with TRBJ2-7; D unresolved. Germline-derived CDR1 and CDR2 are SGHRS and YFSETQ. Trimming removed 4 bases from V and 1 base from J, with 18 bases in between. The CDR3 consists of 16 residues. CDR3 DNA: TGCGCCAGCAGCCCACTCCCCCCGACAAGGTCCTACGAGCAGTACTTC. This codes for CASSPLPPTRSYEQYF.

The chain carries TRBV6-2 or TRBV6-3 and TRBJ2-5, with D possibly called TRBD1 or TRBD2 (5 bases each). The germline V and J ends were trimmed by 0 bases and 7 bases, with 18 bases remaining between them. Germline CDR1 is MNHEY and CDR2 is SVGEGT. CDR3 length: 16 amino acids. This CDR3 reads CASSYSKLGALGTQYF. CDR3 bases: TGTGCCAGCAGTTACTCGAAGCTCGGGGCCTTGGGGACCCAGTACTTC.

The gene calls are TRBV12-3 or TRBV12-4 and TRBJ2-1, with 10 bases aligning to TRBD2. This CDR3 has 15 amino acids. V was clipped by 6 bases and J by 6 bases; unmatched bases: 8. The CDR3 nucleotides read TGTGCCAGCAGCCCCTTCGGACTAGCGGTCAATGAGCAGTTCTTC. Protein product: CASSPFGLAVNEQFF.

This clonotype occurred a few times. The chain carries TRBV5-1 and TRBJ2-2; a possible D gene is TRBD1 (6 bases). The CDR3 contains 14 residues. Germline V gene data show CDR1 as SGHRS and CDR2 as YFSETQ. The V end lost 4 bases, the J end lost 5 bases, and 12 bases lay between the germline ends. The CDR3 DNA sequence: TGCGCCAGCAGCCGGCAGGGGTTGACCGGGGAGCTGTTTTTT. Protein: CASSRQGLTGELFF.

The V gene is TRBV10-3, the J gene TRBJ1-1; possible D gene TRBD1, 5 bases. This CDR3 has 14 amino acids. Germline lookup yields CDR1 ENHRY and CDR2 SYGVKD. V was trimmed by 0 bases and J by 0 bases, leaving 5 bases between them. The CDR3, as DNA: TGTGCCATCAGTGAGTCGACAGTGAACACTGAAGCTTTCTTT. Translated, it gives CAISESTVNTEAFF.

This clonotype was counted between two and nine times. J is TRBJ2-1 and V is TRBV4-3; weak D call: TRBD2 (7 bases). V lost 0 bases and J 8 bases, leaving 11 bases between the germline ends. Germline assignment: CDR1 LGHNA and CDR2 YSLEER. The CDR3 sequence is 14 residues long. The CDR3 DNA sequence: TGCGCCAGCAGCCAAGACGAGGGGGGGTATGAGCAGTTCTTC. Amino acid sequence: CASSQDEGGYEQFF.

This clonotype was picked up many times. V is TRBV7-8 and J is TRBJ2-3, with D possibly TRBD1 on 6 matching bases. Trimming removed 1 base from V and 0 bases from J, with 14 bases in between. The CDR3 has 17 amino acids. CDR1 and CDR2 (germline): SGHVS, FQNEAQ. The CDR3 reads CASSLDRAAASTDTQYF. In DNA, the CDR3 is TGTGCCAGCAGCTTAGACAGGGCAGCGGCTAGCACAGATACGCAGTATTTT.

The chain is built from TRBV3-1 and TRBJ2-1; 11 bases match TRBD2. Per germline, CDR1 LGHDT and CDR2 YNNKEL (reference sequence). The junction had 5 bases not matched to a gene; V was cut back by 6 bases and J by 4 bases. CDR3 size: 15 residues. The CDR3 reads CASRGTSGKYNEQFF. The CDR3 DNA follows: TGTGCCAGCAGAGGGACTAGCGGAAAATACAATGAGCAGTTCTTC.

This clonotype was seen at least ten times. The rearrangement uses TRBV12-3 or TRBV12-4 and TRBJ2-2; weak D call: TRBD2 (6 bases). CDR3 length: 13 amino acids. The ends were cut back, 5 bases at V and 3 bases at J, with 7 bases in the middle. The CDR3 protein is CASSQRDTGELFF. The CDR3 DNA sequence: TGTGCCAGCAGTCAGCGGGACACCGGGGAGCTGTTTTTT.

The chain carries TRBV24-1 and TRBJ2-1; D not resolved. The ends were cut back, 1 base at V and 5 bases at J, with 5 bases in the middle. The CDR3 loop spans 13 amino acids. Looked up from germline, CDR1 is KGHDR and CDR2 is SFDVKD. CDR3 region: CATSDFPDNEQFF. For the CDR3, the DNA is TGTGCCACCAGTGATTTTCCCGACAATGAGCAGTTCTTC.

This chain links TRBV3-1 with TRBJ2-7, with D unclear. V dropped 4 bases and J dropped 7 bases, with 17 bases sitting between them. CDR1 is LGHDT, CDR2 YNNKEL, per germline (reference sequence). This CDR3 is built from 14 residues. CDR3 region: CASSLTPRLREQYF. As DNA, the CDR3 is TGTGCCAGCAGCCTGACTCCTCGGCTTCGGGAGCAGTACTTC.

The chain links TRBV28 to TRBJ2-7; the D gene is possibly TRBD1 (5 bases). CDR3 length: 16 residues. Germline V lookup: CDR1 MDHEN, CDR2 SYDVKM. V was pared by 7 bases and J by 0 bases, with 19 bases between. The CDR3 sequence: CASKQYNRHPSYEQYF. The CDR3 DNA reads TGTGCCAGCAAACAGTACAACAGGCACCCCTCCTACGAGCAGTACTTC.

This clonotype occurred a few times. The chain combines TRBV11-2 with TRBJ2-2; TRBD2 is a possible D gene (5 bases). V was pared by 5 bases and J by 4 bases, with 14 bases between. This CDR3 spans 15 amino acids. CDR1 SGHAT and CDR2 FQNNGV come from the germline V gene. CDR3 loop: CASSLTGSGTGELFF. CDR3 bases: TGTGCCAGCAGCCTCACGGGATCGGGCACCGGGGAGCTGTTTTTT.

This clonotype was observed a handful of times. This chain connects TRBV11-2 to TRBJ2-5, with a possible D match to TRBD2 (5 bases). CDR1 SGHAT and CDR2 FQNNGV come from the germline V gene. There are 14 residues in the CDR3. Trimming cost V 6 bases and J 5 bases, with 16 bases left between them. Written as DNA, the CDR3 is TGTGCCAGCAGTCCGGGGTCAAAGGTGGAGACCCAGTACTTC. Amino acid sequence: CASSPGSKVETQYF.

This clonotype was seen a handful of times. V usage is TRBV4-3 and J usage is TRBJ1-2; D may be TRBD1 (5 bases). The V end lost 0 bases, the J end lost 7 bases, and 6 bases lay between the germline ends. The CDR3 has 12 amino acids. The germline V gene encodes CDR1 LGHNA and CDR2 YSLEER. For the CDR3, the DNA is TGCGCCAGCAGCCAAGACAGGGCTGGCTACACCTTC. Protein: CASSQDRAGYTF.

This chain joins TRBV20-1 and TRBJ2-2; D ambiguous. Per the germline V gene, CDR1 is DFQATT and CDR2 is SNEGSKA (reference sequence). There are 12 residues in the CDR3. The V and J ends lost 3 bases and 6 bases respectively, with 8 bases between them. The CDR3 reads CSASAGAGELFF. The CDR3 DNA reads as TGCAGTGCTAGTGCTGGGGCCGGGGAGCTGTTTTTT.

This clonotype turned up a few times. Here the CDR3 reads CSVEQGLNTEAFF. The CDR3 DNA follows: TGCAGCGTTGAACAGGGCCTGAACACTGAAGCTTTCTTT. The rearrangement links TRBV29-1 to TRBJ1-1; possibly TRBD1 for D (5 bases). The CDR3 loop spans 13 amino acids. The V and J ends lost 2 bases and 0 bases respectively, with 7 bases between them. Germline V gene sequence: CDR1 SQVTM, CDR2 ANQGSEA.

The chain recombines TRBV4-1 with TRBJ2-2; D perhaps matches TRBD1 (6 bases). Germline loops: CDR1 MGHRA, CDR2 YSYEKL. CDR3 length equals 14 residues. Trimming cost V 2 bases and J 6 bases, with 10 bases left between them. The CDR3 DNA sequence: TGCGCCAGCAGCCAAATTACAGGGTCCGGGGAGCTGTTTTTT. Its protein product is CASSQITGSGELFF.

This clonotype has a count of ten or more. The genes are TRBV25-1 and TRBJ2-1; perhaps TRBD1 as D (6 bases). CDR3 length: 15 residues. Germline V lookup: CDR1 MGHDK, CDR2 SYGVNS. The ends were cut back, 6 bases at V and 6 bases at J, with 18 bases in the middle. As DNA, the CDR3 is TGTGCCAGCAGGGACGGACAGTTGAATAGCAATGAGCAGTTCTTC. Amino acid sequence: CASRDGQLNSNEQFF.

V gene TRBV4-1 combines with J gene TRBJ2-1; TRBD2 matches 12 bases. The CDR3 length is 19 residues. V was pared by 2 bases and J by 0 bases, with 8 bases of the junction left unmatched. Germline lookup yields CDR1 MGHRA and CDR2 YSYEKL. In DNA form, the CDR3 reads TGCGCCAGCAGCCAACTGGGACTAGCGGGTAAAAGCTCCTACAATGAGCAGTTCTTC. This sequence encodes CASSQLGLAGKSSYNEQFF.

This clonotype was seen a few times. The CDR3 DNA follows: TGTGCCAGCTCACCTCCCGTGCACACAGATACGCAGTATTTT. Amino acid sequence: CASSPPVHTDTQYF. V and J are TRBV18 and TRBJ2-3; D ambiguous. Germline lookup yields CDR1 KGHSH and CDR2 LQKENI. The CDR3 spans 14 residues. The ends were cut back, 3 bases at V and 2 bases at J, with 9 bases in the middle.

The chain joins TRBV12-3 or TRBV12-4 to TRBJ2-5; D may be TRBD1 (6 bases). The CDR3 contains 14 residues. Trimming shortened V by 6 bases and J by 3 bases, and 14 bases separated the two germline ends. The CDR3 coding sequence is TGTGCCAGCAGCCACCGGACAGAAGAAGAGACCCAGTACTTC. Amino acids: CASSHRTEEETQYF.